This T cell receptor (beta chain) was sequenced for a study of blood T cell repertoires in COVID-19. Study-wide background: Sites across the United States, Italy and Spain contributed samples from acute and convalescent COVID-19. From T cells, B-cell-depleted T cells, or PBMCs came the material, which was cDNA or gDNA.

Using immunoSEQ multiplex PCR, the repertoire was profiled, and TCRdb retains in-frame clones only, with some absent. The data hold approximately 240,000 clones, with about 90% observed a single time. The participants were between roughly 18 and 100 years old and came from under 25 US areas. In assigning cohorts, the study relied on participant-reported clinical history. Trimming cost V 6 bases and J 4 bases, with 15 bases left between them. Germline V gene sequence: CDR1 MDHEN, CDR2 SYDVKM. This CDR3 has 14 amino acids. What was sequenced was PBMCs or T cells enriched from blood (not recorded which). The chain couples TRBV28 to TRBJ1-2; D is perhaps TRBD1 (6 bases). This TCR derives from a woman between 25 and 40 years old with acute COVID-19. In DNA form, the CDR3 reads TGTGCCAGCAGACCGGACAGCCTAGTCTATGGCTACACCTTC. Protein: CASRPDSLVYGYTF.